This TCR beta chain was retrieved from a study of CD8+CD57+ T cells in acquired aplastic anemia. In the study overall: The average for DNA from sorted CD4+ and CD8+ cells was roughly 3 ug. The study, taken as a whole, reports: Approximately 29 was the count of CD8+ CDR3 sequences that patients shared with controls.

Profiling that covered TCR beta VDJ and CDR3 relied on genomic DNA as its template. TCRdb fed the reads into MiXCR, producing one record per CDR3 protein. The data contain a few hundred thousand distinct CDR3 sequences, roughly 53% of them singletons. In patients chosen for sequencing, flow cytometry had shown CD8+CD57+ cell expansion. Patients were untreated when blood was sampled. This clonotype came up a few times. The antigen is undetermined. The source of this sequence is a human donor with aplastic anemia. Sequencing used sorted CD4+, CD8+, or CD8+CD57+ T cells (not recorded which) from PBMCs.

This CDR3 is CASSRDRDSPLHF. The CDR3 DNA sequence: TGTGCCAGTAGTAGGGACAGAGATTCACCCCTCCACTTT. The rearrangement joins TRBV19 to TRBJ1-6; 7 bases agree with TRBD1. With V trimmed by 4 bases and J by 8 bases, 2 bases remained unmatched. Germline lookup yields CDR1 LNHDA and CDR2 SQIVND (reference sequence). This CDR3 spans 13 amino acids. The full variable domain, with the rest looked up from reference TRBV19 and TRBJ1-6, is DGGITQSPKYLFRKEGQNVTLSCEQNLNHDAMYWYRQDPGQGLRLIYYSQIVNDFQKGDIAEGYSVSREKKESFPLTVTSAQKNPTAFYLCASSRDRDSPLHFGNGTRLTVT.